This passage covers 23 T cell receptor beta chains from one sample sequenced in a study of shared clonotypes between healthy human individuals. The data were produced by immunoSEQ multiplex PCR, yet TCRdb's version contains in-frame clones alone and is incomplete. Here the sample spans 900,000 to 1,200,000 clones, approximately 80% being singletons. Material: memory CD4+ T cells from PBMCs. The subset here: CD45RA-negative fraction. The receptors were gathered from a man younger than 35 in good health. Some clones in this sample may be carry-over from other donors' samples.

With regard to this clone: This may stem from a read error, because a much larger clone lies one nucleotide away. CDR3 residues: CASSPTGGNQPQHF. The CDR3, as DNA: TGTGCCAGCAGCCCGACAGGGGGCAATCAGCCCCAGCATTTT. V is TRBV4-2 and J is TRBJ1-5, with TRBD1 matching 8 bases. V trimming: 4 bases; J trimming: 2 bases; junction bases outside the gene matches: 1. CDR1 and CDR2 (germline): LGHNA, YNFKEQ. There are 14 residues in the CDR3.

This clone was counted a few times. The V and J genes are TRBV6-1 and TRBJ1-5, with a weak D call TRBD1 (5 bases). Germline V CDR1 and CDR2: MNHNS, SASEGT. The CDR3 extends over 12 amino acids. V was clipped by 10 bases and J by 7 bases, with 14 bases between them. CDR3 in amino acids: CAISWGIQPQHF. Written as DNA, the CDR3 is TGTGCCATCTCTTGGGGGATCCAGCCCCAGCATTTT.

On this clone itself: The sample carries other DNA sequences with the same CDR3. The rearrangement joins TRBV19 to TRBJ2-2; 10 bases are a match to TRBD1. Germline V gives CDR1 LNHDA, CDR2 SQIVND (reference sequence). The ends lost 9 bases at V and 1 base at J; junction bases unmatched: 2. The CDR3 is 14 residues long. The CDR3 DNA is TGTGCCAGCCGGGACAGGGGGAACACCGGGGAGCTGTTTTTT. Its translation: CASRDRGNTGELFF. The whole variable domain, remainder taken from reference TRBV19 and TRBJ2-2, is DGGITQSPKYLFRKEGQNVTLSCEQNLNHDAMYWYRQDPGQGLRLIYYSQIVNDFQKGDIAEGYSVSREKKESFPLTVTSAQKNPTAFYLCASRDRGNTGELFFGEGSRLTVL.

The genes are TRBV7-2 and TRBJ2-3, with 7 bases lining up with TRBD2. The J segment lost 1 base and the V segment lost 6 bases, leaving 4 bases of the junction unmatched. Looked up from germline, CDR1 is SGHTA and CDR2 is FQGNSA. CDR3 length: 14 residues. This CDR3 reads CASRLTSRTDTQYF. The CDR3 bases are TGTGCCAGCAGGTTGACTAGCCGCACAGATACGCAGTATTTT.

The CDR3 region is CASRTGENQPQHF. CDR3 sequence (DNA): TGTGCCAGCAGAACAGGGGAAAATCAGCCCCAGCATTTT. J is TRBJ1-5 and V is TRBV2; 7 bases fit TRBD1. This CDR3 spans 13 amino acids. J gave up 4 bases and V 6 bases, and 3 bases lay outside the gene matches. From germline, CDR1 is SNHLY and CDR2 FYNNEI. Variable domain in full (rest from reference TRBV2 and TRBJ1-5): EPEVTQTPSHQVTQMGQEVILRCVPISNHLYFYWYRQILGQKVEFLVSFYNNEISEKSEIFDDQFSVERPDGSNFTLKIRSTKLEDSAMYFCASRTGENQPQHFGDGTRLSIL.

CDR3 region: CASSAGQLSYEQYF. CDR3 nucleotides: TGTGCCAGCAGCGCGGGACAGCTCTCCTACGAGCAGTACTTC. This chain links TRBV5-4 with TRBJ2-7; a weak D match, TRBD1 (7 bases). V was clipped by 4 bases and J by 0 bases, with 11 bases between them. Per germline, CDR1 SGHNT and CDR2 YYREEE (reference sequence). CDR3 length equals 14 residues.

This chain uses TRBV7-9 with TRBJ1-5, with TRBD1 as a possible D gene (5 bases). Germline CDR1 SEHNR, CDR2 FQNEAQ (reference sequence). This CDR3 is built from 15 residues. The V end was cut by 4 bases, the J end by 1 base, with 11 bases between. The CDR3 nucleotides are TGTGCCAGCAGCTATGGGACGTGGAGCAATCAGCCCCAGCATTTT. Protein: CASSYGTWSNQPQHF.

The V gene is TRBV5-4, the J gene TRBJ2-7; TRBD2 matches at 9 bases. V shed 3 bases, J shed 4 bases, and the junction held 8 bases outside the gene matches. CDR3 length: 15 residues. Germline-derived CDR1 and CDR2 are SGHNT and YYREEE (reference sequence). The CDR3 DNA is TGTGCCAGCAGCTCGGCTACTAGCGGGCAGTACGAGCAGTACTTC. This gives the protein CASSSATSGQYEQYF.

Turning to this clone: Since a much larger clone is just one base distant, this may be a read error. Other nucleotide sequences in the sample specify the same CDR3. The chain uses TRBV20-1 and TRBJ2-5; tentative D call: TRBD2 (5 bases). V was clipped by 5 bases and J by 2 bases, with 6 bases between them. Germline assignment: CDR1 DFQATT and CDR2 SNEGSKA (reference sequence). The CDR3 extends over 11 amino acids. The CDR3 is CSARGQETQYF. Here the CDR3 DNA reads TGCAGTGCTCGGGGACAAGAGACCCAGTACTTC.

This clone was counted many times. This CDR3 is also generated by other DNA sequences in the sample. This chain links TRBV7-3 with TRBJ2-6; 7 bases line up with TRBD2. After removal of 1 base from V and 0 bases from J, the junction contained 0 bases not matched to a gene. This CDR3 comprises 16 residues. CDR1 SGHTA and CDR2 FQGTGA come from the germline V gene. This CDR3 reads CASSLSGGSGANVLTF. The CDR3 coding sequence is TGTGCCAGCAGCTTAAGCGGGGGCTCTGGGGCCAACGTCCTGACTTTC.

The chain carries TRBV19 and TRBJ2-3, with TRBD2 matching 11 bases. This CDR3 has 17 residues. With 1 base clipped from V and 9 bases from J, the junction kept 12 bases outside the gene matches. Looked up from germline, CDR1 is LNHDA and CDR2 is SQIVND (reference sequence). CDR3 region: CASSIASGRRMRTTQYF. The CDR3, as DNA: TGTGCCAGTAGTATAGCTAGCGGGAGGCGCATGCGAACAACGCAGTATTTT. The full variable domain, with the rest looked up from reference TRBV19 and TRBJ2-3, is DGGITQSPKYLFRKEGQNVTLSCEQNLNHDAMYWYRQDPGQGLRLIYYSQIVNDFQKGDIAEGYSVSREKKESFPLTVTSAQKNPTAFYLCASSIASGRRMRTTQYFGPGTRLTVL.

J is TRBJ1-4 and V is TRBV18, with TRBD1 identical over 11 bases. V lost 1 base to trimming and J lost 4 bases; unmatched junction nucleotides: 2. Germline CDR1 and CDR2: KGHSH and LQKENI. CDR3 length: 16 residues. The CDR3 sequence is CASSPRTGGLNEKLFF. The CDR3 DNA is TGTGCCAGCTCACCACGGACAGGGGGCCTTAATGAAAAACTGTTTTTT.

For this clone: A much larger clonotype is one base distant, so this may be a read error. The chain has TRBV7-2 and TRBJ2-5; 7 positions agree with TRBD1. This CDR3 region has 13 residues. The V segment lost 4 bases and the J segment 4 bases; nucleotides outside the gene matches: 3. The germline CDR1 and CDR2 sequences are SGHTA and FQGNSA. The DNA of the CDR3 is TGTGCCAGCAGCTCTAACAGGGGAGAGACCCAGTACTTC. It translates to CASSSNRGETQYF.

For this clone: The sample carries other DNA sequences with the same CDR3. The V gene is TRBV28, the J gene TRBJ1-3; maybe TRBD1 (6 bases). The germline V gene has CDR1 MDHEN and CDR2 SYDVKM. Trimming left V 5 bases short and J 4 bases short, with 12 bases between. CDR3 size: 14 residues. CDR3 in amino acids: CASSSHREGNTIYF. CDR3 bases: TGTGCCAGCAGTAGTCACAGGGAAGGAAACACCATATATTTT.

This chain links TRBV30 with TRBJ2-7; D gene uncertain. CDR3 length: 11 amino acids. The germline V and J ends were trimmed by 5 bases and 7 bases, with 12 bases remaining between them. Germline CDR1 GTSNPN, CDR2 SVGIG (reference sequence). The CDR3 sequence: CAWGNSVEQYF. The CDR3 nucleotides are TGTGCCTGGGGGAACTCGGTGGAGCAGTACTTC.

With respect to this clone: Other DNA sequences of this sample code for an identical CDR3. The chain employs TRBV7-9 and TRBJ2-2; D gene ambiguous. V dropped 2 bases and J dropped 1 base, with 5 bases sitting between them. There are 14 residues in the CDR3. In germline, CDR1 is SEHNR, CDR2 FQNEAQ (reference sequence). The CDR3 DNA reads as TGTGCCAGCAGCTTACTCCTGAACACCGGGGAGCTGTTTTTT. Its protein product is CASSLLLNTGELFF.

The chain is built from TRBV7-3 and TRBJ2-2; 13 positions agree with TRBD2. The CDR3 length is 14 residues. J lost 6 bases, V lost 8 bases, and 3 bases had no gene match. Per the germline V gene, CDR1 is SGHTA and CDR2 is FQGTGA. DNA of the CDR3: TGTGCCAGCCGACTAGCGGGAGGATCCGGGGAGCTGTTTTTT. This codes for CASRLAGGSGELFF.

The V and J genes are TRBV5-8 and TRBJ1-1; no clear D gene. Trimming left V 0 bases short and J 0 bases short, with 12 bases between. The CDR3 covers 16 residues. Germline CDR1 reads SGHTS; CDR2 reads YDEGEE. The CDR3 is CASSLAGRGLNTEAFF. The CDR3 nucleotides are TGTGCCAGCAGCTTGGCCGGGAGAGGGTTGAACACTGAAGCTTTCTTT. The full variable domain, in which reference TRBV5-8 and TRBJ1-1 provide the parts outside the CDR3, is EAGVTQSPTHLIKTRGQQATLRCSPISGHTSVYWYQQALGLGLQFLLWYDEGEERNRGNFPPRFSGRQFPNYSSELNVNALELEDSALYLCASSLAGRGLNTEAFFGQGTRLTVV.

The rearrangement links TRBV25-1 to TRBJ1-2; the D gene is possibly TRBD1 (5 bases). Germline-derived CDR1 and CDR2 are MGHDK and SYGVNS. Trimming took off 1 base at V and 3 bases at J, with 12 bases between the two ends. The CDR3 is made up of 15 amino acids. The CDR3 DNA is TGTGCCAGCAGTGAATGGCGGGGCGAGGACTATGGCTACACCTTC. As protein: CASSEWRGEDYGYTF.

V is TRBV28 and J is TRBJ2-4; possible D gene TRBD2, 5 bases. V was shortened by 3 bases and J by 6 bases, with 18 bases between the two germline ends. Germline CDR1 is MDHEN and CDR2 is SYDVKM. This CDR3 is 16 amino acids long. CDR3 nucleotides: TGTGCCAGCAGTTTGTATTCTGAGGGAGTTAGAAACATTCAGTACTTC. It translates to CASSLYSEGVRNIQYF.

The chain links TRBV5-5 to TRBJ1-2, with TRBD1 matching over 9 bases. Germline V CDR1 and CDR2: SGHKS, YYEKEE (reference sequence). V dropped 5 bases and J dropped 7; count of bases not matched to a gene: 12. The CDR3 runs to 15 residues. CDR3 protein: CASRPNPGQGGGYTF. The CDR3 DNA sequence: TGTGCCAGCAGGCCTAACCCGGGACAGGGTGGTGGCTACACCTTC.

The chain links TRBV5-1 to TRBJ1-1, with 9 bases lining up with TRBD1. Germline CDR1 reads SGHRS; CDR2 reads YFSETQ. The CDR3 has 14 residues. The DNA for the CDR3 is TGCGCTGGGAGGGACAGGGAAGGAGGGACTGAAGCTTTCTTT. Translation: CAGRDREGGTEAFF.

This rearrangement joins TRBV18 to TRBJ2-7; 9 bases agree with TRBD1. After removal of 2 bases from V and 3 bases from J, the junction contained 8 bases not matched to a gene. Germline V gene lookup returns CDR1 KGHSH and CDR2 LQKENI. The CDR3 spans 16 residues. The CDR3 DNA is TGTGCCAGCTCACCAAGAGGGGACAGGGATAACTACGAGCAGTACTTC. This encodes CASSPRGDRDNYEQYF.